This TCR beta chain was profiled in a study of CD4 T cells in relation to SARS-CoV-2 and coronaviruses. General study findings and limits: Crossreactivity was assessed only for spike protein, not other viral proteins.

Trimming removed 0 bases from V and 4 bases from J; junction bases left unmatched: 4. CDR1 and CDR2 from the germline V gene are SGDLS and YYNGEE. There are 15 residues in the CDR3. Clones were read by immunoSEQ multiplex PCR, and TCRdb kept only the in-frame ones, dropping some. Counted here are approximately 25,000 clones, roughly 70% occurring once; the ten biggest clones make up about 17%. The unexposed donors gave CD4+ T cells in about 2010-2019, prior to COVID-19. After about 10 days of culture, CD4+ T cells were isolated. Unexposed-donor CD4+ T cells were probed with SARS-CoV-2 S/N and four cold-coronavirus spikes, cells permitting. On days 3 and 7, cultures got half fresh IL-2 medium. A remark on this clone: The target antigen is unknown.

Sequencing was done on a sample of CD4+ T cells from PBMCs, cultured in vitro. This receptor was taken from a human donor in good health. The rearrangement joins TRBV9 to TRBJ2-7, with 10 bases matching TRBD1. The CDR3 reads CASSVETGGLYEQYF. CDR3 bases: TGTGCCAGCAGCGTAGAGACAGGGGGCTTGTACGAGCAGTACTTC.